This T cell receptor beta chain comes out of a study of OX40 agonist ivuxolimab in advanced cancers. Overall study context: The patients received ivuxolimab by intravenous route every 2 weeks at 0.01 to 10 mg/kg. Regarding the study as a whole: Normalized expansion of T-cell clones was also low for some nonresponders.

The table came from immunoSEQ multiplex PCR; TCRdb's copy has only in-frame clones and leaves some out. The sample comprises 25,000 to 30,000 clones, 82% of which are singletons, and under 25% rests with the top ten. This clone has a single count. What it binds is not known. This CDR3 spans 14 amino acids. Trimming pared 5 bases from V and 6 bases from J, leaving 15 bases between. Germline V lookup: CDR1 LGHNA, CDR2 YSLEER. The specimen was CD4+ or CD8+ T cells sorted from blood, collected in a trial of the OX40 agonist ivuxolimab. The clonotype was recovered from an adult with an advanced solid tumor such as melanoma, head and neck, liver or kidney cancer. This sequence joins TRBV4-3 and TRBJ2-3; maybe TRBD2 (7 bases). Written as DNA, the CDR3 is TGCGCCAGCAGCGGCGGGGGCCTTCGGGATACGCAGTATTTT. Translating gives CASSGGGLRDTQYF.